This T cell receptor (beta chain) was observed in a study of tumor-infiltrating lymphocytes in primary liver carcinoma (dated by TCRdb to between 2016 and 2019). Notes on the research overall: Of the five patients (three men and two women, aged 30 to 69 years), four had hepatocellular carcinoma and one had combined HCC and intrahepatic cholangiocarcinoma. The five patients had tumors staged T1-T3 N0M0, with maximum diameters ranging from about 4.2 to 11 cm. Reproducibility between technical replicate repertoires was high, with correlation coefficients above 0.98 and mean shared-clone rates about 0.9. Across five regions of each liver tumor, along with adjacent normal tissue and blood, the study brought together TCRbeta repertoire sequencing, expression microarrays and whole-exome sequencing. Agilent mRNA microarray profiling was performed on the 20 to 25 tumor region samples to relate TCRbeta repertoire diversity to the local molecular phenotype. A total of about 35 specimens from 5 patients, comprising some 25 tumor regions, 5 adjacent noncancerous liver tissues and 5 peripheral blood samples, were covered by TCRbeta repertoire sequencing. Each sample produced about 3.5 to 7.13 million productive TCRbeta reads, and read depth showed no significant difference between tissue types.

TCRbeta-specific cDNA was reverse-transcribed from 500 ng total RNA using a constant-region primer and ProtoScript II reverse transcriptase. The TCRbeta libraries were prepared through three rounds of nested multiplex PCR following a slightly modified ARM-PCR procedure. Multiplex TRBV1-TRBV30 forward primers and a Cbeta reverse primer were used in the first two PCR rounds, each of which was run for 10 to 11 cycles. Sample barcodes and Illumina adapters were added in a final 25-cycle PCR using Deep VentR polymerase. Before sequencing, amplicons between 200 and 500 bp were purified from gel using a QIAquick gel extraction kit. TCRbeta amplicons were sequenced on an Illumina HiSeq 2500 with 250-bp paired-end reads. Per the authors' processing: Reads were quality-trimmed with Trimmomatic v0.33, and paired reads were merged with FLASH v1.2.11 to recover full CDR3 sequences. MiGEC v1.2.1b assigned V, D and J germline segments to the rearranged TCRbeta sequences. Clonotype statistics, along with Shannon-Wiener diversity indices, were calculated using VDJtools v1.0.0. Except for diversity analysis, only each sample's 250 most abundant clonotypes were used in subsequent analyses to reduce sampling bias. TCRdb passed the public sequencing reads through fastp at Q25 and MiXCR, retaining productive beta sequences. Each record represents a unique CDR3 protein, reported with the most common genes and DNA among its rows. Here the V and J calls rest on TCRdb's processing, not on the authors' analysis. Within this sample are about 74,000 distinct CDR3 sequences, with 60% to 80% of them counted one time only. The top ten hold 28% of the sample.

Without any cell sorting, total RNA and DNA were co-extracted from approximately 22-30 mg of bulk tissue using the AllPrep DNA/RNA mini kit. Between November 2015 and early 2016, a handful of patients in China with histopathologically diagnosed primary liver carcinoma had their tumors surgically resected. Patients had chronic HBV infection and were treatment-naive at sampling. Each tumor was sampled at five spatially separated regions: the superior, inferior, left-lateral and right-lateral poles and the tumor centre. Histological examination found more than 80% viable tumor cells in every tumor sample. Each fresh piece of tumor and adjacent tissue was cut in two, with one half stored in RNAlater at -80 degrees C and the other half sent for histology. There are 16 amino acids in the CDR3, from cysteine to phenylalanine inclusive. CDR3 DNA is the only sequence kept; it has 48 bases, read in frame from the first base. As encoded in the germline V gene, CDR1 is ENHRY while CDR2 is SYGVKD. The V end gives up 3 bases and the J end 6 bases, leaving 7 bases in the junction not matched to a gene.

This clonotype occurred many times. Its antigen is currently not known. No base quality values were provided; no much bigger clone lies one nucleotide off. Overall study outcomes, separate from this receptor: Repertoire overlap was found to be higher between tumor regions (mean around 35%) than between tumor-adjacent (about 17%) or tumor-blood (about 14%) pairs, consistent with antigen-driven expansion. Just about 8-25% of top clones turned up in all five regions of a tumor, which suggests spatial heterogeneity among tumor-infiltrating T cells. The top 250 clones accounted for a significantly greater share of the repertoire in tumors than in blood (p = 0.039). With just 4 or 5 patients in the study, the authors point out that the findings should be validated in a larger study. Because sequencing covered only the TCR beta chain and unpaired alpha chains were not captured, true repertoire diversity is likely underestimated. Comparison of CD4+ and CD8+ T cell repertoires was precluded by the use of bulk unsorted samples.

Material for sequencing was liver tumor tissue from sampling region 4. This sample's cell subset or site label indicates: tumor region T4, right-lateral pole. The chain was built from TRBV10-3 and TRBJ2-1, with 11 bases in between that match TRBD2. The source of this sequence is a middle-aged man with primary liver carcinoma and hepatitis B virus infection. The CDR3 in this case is CAISDHTSGSGNEQFF. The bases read TGTGCCATCAGTGACCACACTAGCGGGAGTGGCAATGAGCAGTTCTTC.